The entry below gives a single T cell receptor (beta chain) sequence along with its context. The assay was immunoSEQ multiplex PCR, and TCRdb's table has in-frame clones only and misses some. The profile shows roughly 170,000 clones, roughly nine tenths of them singletons. The record originates from a study of blood T cell repertoires in COVID-19. The CDR3 is made up of 17 amino acids. V lost 3 bases and J lost 7, with 22 bases in between. Per germline, CDR1 LGHNA and CDR2 YSLEER. The sequencing sample was made of peripheral blood. The receptor was derived from a man between 65 and 85 years old with active or convalescent COVID-19. This chain uses TRBV4-3 with TRBJ1-5; a possible D gene is TRBD1 (6 bases). This CDR3 reads CASSQASRGRPYQPQHF. Written as DNA, the CDR3 is TGCGCCAGCAGCCAGGCCTCGAGGGGGAGACCTTACCAGCCCCAGCATTTT.